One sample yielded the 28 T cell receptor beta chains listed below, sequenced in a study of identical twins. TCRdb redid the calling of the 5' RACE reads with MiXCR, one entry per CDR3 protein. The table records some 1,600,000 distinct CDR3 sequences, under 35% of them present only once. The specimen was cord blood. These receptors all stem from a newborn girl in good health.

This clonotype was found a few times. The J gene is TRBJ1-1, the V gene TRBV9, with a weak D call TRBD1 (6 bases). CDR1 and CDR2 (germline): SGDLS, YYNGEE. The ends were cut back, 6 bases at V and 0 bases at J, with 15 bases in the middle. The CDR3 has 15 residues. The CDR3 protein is CASTETTGVNTEAFF. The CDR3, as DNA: TGTGCCAGCACCGAAACGACAGGCGTGAACACTGAAGCTTTCTTT.

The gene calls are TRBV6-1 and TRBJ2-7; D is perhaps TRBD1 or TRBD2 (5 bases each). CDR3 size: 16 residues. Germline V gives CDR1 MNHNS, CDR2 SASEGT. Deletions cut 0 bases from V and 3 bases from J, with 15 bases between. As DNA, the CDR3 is TGTGCCAGCAGTGAAGCGCTTCGGGGCAGCTACTACGAGCAGTACTTC. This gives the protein CASSEALRGSYYEQYF.

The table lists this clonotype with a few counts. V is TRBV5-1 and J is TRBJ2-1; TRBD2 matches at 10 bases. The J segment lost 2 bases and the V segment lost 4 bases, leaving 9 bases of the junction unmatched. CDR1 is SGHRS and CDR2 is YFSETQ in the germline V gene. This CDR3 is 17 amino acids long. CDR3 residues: CASSLTGTSVTYNEQFF. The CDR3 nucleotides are TGCGCCAGCAGCCTCACCGGGACTAGCGTTACCTACAATGAGCAGTTCTTC.

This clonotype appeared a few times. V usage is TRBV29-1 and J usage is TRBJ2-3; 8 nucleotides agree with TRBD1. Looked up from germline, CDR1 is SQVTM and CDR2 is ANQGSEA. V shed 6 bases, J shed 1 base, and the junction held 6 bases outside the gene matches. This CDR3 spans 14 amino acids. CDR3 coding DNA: TGCAGCGTCGCCAAGGGACAGGGCACAGATACGCAGTATTTT. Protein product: CSVAKGQGTDTQYF.

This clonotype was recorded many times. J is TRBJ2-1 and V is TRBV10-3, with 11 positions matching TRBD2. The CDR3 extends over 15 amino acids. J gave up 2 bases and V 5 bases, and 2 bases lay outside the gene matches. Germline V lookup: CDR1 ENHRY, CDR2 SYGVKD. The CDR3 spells CAISLTSGTYNEQFF. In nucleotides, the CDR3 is TGTGCCATCAGTCTGACTAGCGGGACCTACAATGAGCAGTTCTTC.

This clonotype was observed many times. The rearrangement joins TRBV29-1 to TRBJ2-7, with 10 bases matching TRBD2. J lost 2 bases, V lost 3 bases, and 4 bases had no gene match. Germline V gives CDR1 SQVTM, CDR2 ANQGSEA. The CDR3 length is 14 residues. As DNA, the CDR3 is TGCAGCGTTGAGAAAAGCGGGAGGGCCTACGAGCAGTACTTC. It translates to CSVEKSGRAYEQYF.

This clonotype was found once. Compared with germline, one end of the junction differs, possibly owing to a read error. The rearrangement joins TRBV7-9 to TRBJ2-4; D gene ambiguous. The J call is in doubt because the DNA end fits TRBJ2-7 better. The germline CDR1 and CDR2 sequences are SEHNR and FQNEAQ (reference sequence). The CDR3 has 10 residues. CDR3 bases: TGTTCCAGCAGCGCAGTCGAGCAGTACTTC. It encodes CSSSAVEQYF.

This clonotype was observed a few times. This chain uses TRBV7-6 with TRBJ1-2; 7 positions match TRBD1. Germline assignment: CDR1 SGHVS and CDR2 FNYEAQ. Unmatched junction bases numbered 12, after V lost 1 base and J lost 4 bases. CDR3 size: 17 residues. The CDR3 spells CASSLEAGAGGSYGYTF. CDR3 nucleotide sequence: TGTGCCAGCAGCTTAGAAGCGGGGGCAGGGGGTAGCTATGGCTACACCTTC.

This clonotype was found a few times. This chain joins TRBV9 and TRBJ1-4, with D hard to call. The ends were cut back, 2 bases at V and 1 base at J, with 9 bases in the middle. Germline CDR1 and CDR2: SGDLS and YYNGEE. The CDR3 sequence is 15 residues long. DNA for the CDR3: TGTGCCAGCAGCGTGCAGGCATTAACTAATGAAAAACTGTTTTTT. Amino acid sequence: CASSVQALTNEKLFF. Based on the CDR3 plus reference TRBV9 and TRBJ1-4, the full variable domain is DSGVTQTPKHLITATGQRVTLRCSPRSGDLSVYWYQQSLDQGLQFLIQYYNGEERAKGNILERFSAQQFPDLHSELNLSSLELGDSALYFCASSVQALTNEKLFFGSGTQLSVL.

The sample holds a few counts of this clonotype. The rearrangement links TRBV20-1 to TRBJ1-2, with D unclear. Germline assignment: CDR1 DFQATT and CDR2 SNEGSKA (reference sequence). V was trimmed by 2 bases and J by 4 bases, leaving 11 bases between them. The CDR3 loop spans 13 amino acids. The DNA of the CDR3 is TGCAGTGCTAGATGGCGGGGTGGCTATGGCTACACCTTC. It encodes CSARWRGGYGYTF.

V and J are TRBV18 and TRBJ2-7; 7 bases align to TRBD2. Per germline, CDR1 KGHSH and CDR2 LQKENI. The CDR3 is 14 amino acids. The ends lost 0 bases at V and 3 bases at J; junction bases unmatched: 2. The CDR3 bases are TGTGCCAGCTCACCACCGGGACTACACTACGAGCAGTACTTC. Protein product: CASSPPGLHYEQYF. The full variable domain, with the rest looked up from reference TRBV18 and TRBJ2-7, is NAGVMQNPRHLVRRRGQEARLRCSPMKGHSHVYWYRQLPEEGLKFMVYLQKENIIDESGMPKERFSAEFPKEGPSILRIQQVVRGDSAAYFCASSPPGLHYEQYFGPGTRLTVT.

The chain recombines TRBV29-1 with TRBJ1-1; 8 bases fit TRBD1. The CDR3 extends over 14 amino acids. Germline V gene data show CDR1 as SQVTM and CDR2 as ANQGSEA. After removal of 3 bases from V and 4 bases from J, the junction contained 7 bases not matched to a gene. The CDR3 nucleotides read TGCAGCGTTGAGGCCAACAGGGGGAGCACTGAAGCTTTCTTT. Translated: CSVEANRGSTEAFF.

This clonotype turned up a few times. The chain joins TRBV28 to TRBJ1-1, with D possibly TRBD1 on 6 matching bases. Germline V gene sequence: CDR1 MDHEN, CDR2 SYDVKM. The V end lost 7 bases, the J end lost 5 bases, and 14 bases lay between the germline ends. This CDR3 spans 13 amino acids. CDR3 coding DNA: TGTGCCAGCATCAGGGGAACACCGACTGAAGCTTTCTTT. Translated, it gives CASIRGTPTEAFF.

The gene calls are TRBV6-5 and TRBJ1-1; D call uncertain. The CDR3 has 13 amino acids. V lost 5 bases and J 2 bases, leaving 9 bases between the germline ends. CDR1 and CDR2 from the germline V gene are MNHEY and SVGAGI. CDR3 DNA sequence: TGTGCCAGCAGTCGCCGATCCAACACTGAAGCTTTCTTT. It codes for CASSRRSNTEAFF.

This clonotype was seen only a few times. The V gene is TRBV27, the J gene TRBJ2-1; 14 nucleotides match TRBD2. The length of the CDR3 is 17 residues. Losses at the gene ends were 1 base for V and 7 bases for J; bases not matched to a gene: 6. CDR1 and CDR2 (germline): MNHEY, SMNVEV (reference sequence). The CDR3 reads CASSLWGLAGAGNEQFF. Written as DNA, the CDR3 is TGTGCCAGCAGTTTATGGGGACTAGCGGGAGCGGGGAATGAGCAGTTCTTC.

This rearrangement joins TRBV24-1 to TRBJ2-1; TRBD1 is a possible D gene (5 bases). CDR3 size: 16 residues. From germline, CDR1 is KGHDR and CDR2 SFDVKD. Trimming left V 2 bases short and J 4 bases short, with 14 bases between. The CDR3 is CATSDSQGLFYNEQFF. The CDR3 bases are TGTGCCACCAGTGATTCCCAGGGTCTCTTTTACAATGAGCAGTTCTTC.

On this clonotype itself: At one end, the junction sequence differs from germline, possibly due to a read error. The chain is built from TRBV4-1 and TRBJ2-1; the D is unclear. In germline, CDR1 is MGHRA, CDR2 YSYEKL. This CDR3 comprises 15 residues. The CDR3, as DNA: TGCGCCAGCAGCCAAGATTGGCAAAACTACAATGAGCAGATCTTC. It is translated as CASSQDWQNYNEQIF.

CDR3 loop: CASSLARDSPKWEQFF. CDR3 in DNA: TGCGCCAGCAGCTTGGCCCGGGACAGCCCCAAATGGGAGCAGTTCTTC. The V call is TRBV5-1, the J call TRBJ2-1; 7 bases fit TRBD1. The CDR3 has 16 amino acids. Unmatched junction bases numbered 13, after V lost 0 bases and J lost 10 bases. In germline, CDR1 is SGHRS, CDR2 YFSETQ.

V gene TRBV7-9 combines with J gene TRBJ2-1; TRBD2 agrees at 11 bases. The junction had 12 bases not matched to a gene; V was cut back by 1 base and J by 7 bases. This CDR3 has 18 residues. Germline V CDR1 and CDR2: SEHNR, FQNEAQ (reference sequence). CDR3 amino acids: CASSLELAGDVRLNEQFF. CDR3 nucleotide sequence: TGTGCCAGCAGCTTAGAACTAGCGGGAGACGTACGATTGAATGAGCAGTTCTTC.

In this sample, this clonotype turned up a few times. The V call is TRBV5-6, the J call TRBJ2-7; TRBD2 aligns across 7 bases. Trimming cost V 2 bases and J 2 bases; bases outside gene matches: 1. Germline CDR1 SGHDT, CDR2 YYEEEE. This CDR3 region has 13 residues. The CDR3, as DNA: TGTGCCAGCAGCTTTACTAGCGCCTACGAGCAGTACTTC. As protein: CASSFTSAYEQYF.

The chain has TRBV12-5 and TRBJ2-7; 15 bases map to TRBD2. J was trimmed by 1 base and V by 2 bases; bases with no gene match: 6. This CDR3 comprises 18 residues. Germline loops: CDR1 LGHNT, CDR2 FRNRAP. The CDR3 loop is CASGLPGTSGRISYEQYF. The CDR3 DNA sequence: TGTGCTAGTGGTTTGCCGGGGACTAGCGGGAGGATATCCTACGAGCAGTACTTC.

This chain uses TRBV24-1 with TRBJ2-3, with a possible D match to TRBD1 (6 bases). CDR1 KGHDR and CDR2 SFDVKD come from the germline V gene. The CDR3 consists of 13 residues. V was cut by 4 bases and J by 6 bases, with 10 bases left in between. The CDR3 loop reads CATSDYQGDTQYF. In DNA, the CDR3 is TGTGCCACCAGTGACTACCAGGGGGATACGCAGTATTTT.

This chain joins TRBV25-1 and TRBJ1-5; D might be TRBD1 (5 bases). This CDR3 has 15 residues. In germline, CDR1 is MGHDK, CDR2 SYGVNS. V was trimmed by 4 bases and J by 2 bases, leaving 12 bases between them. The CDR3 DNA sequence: TGTGCCAGCAGTGGGACGGGGGAAGGCAATCAGCCCCAGCATTTT. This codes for CASSGTGEGNQPQHF.

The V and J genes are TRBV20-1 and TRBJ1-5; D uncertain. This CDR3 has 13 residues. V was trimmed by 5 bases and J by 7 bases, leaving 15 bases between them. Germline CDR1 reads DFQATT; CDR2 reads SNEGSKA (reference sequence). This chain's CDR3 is CSAQQGREQPQHF. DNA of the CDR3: TGCAGTGCTCAACAAGGGCGGGAACAGCCCCAGCATTTT.

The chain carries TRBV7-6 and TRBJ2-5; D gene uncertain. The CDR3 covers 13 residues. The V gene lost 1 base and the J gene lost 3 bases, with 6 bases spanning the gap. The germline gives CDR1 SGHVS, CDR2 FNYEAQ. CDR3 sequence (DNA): TGTGCCAGCAGCTTAGTTGCGAAAGAGACCCAGTACTTC. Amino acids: CASSLVAKETQYF.

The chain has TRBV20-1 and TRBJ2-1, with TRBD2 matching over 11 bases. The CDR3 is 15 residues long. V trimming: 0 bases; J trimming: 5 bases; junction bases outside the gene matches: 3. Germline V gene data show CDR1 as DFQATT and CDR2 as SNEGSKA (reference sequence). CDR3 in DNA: TGCAGTGCTAGAGATACTAGCGGGAGACACAATGAGCAGTTCTTC. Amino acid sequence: CSARDTSGRHNEQFF.

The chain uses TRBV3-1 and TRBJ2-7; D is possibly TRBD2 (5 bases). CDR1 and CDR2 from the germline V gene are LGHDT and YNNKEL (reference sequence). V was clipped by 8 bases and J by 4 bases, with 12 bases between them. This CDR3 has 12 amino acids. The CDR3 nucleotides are TGTGCCAGCGGGAGTAGGATATACGAGCAGTACTTC. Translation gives CASGSRIYEQYF.

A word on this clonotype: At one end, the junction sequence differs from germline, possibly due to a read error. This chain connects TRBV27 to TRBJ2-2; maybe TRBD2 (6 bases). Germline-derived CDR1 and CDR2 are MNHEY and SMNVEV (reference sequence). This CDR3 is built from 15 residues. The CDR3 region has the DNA TGTGCCAGCAGTTGGGCGGCTTCGAACACCGGGGGGCTGTTTTTT. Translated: CASSWAASNTGGLFF.